This passage covers 4 T cell receptor beta chains from one sample sequenced in a study of monozygotic twins with inflammatory bowel disease. After re-calling the 5' RACE reads, TCRdb lists one entry per CDR3 protein, DNA absent. The sample yields around 140,000 distinct CDR3 sequences, of which the top ten take up roughly 1.2%. The sample consisted of blood. Receptors were obtained from a human donor with ulcerative colitis or Crohn's disease, or a healthy co-twin of an affected twin (not recorded which).

The chain's CDR3 is CASSLGGNEQYF. The rearrangement uses TRBV12-3 or TRBV12-4 and TRBJ2-7; TCRdb designates TRBD1, a call that cannot be tested without DNA. The CDR3 spans 12 residues.

V usage is TRBV20-1 and J usage is TRBJ1-4; with no DNA, the TCRdb D assignment of TRBD1 cannot be verified. Per the germline V gene, CDR1 is DFQATT and CDR2 is SNEGSKA (reference sequence). CDR3 size: 12 residues. The CDR3 is CSPLRGPEKLFF.

This CDR3 is CASSFSFGQGRTQYF. The chain links TRBV7-2 to TRBJ2-5; without DNA, the TCRdb call of TRBD1 cannot be checked. This CDR3 comprises 15 residues. Germline V gene lookup returns CDR1 SGHTA and CDR2 FQGNSA.

V gene TRBV13 combines with J gene TRBJ2-4; TCRdb proposes TRBD1, but this gene call is untestable without DNA. In germline, CDR1 is PRHDT, CDR2 FYEKMQ (reference sequence). The CDR3 spans 17 residues. The CDR3 sequence is CASSLEQGASLKNIQYF.